The 14 T cell receptor beta chains given below trace back to one sample, sequenced in a study of identical twins. In TCRdb, the 5' RACE reads were re-called with MiXCR into one record per CDR3 protein. The table records hundreds of thousands of distinct CDR3 sequences, around 7% of them present only once. These sequences were also reported in another study, on yellow fever vaccine responses in identical twins.

What was sequenced was memory (CD45RO+) T cells sorted from blood. Every receptor here comes from a woman aged 18-29 years in good health.

The chain uses TRBV20-1 and TRBJ2-3, with a weak D call TRBD2 (5 bases). Germline V lookup: CDR1 DFQATT, CDR2 SNEGSKA (reference sequence). The CDR3 is made up of 15 amino acids. V lost 3 bases to trimming and J lost 1 base, with 14 bases between them. The CDR3 is CSASGAAGGTDTQYF. The CDR3 DNA sequence: TGCAGTGCTAGTGGAGCGGCCGGGGGCACAGATACGCAGTATTTT.

V usage is TRBV6-1 and J usage is TRBJ1-2, with D maybe TRBD1 (6 bases). The germline V and J ends were trimmed by 3 bases and 2 bases, with 13 bases remaining between them. The CDR3 sequence is 15 residues long. CDR1 and CDR2 (germline): MNHNS, SASEGT. The CDR3 DNA is TGTGCCAGCAGTGACCCGGGGACATTAAACTATGGCTACACCTTC. It yields the protein CASSDPGTLNYGYTF.

The table lists this clonotype with many counts. The chain is built from TRBV20-1 and TRBJ2-7; TRBD2 matches at 7 bases. V lost 8 bases, J lost 2 bases, and 6 bases stayed unmatched. CDR1 and CDR2 (germline): DFQATT, SNEGSKA (reference sequence). The CDR3 extends over 12 amino acids. In DNA form, the CDR3 reads TGCAGTCCGACTAGCTTAACCTACGAGCAGTACTTC. This encodes CSPTSLTYEQYF.

This clonotype was detected ten times or more. V gene TRBV7-9 combines with J gene TRBJ2-3; D may be TRBD1 or TRBD2 (5 bases each). Germline CDR1 SEHNR, CDR2 FQNEAQ (reference sequence). V was pared by 5 bases and J by 6 bases, with 12 bases between. The CDR3 is made up of 13 amino acids. This CDR3 is CASSGLKGDTQYF. CDR3 coding DNA: TGTGCCAGCAGCGGACTGAAGGGGGATACGCAGTATTTT.

This clonotype was detected a few times. This chain joins TRBV2 and TRBJ2-5, with D possibly TRBD2 on 5 matching bases. The V gene lost 3 bases and the J gene lost 7 bases, with 9 bases spanning the gap. The CDR3 contains 12 residues. Germline loops: CDR1 SNHLY, CDR2 FYNNEI. CDR3 region: CASSDMRVTQYF. In nucleotides, the CDR3 is TGTGCCAGCAGTGACATGAGGGTGACCCAGTACTTC.

At least ten counts were recorded for this clonotype. V is TRBV4-1 and J is TRBJ2-1, with D perhaps matching TRBD1 or TRBD2 (7 bases each). The V and J ends lost 0 bases and 5 bases respectively, with 17 bases between them. Germline-derived CDR1 and CDR2 are MGHRA and YSYEKL. The CDR3 totals 17 residues. In DNA, the CDR3 is TGCGCCAGCAGCCAAGATAGGGTAGCAGGGGGGGACAATGAGCAGTTCTTC. This translates into CASSQDRVAGGDNEQFF.

The V and J genes are TRBV6-1 and TRBJ1-5; D may be TRBD1 (6 bases). With 6 bases removed from V and 7 bases from J, the gap between germline ends came to 16 bases. The CDR3 sequence is 14 residues long. The germline V gene has CDR1 MNHNS and CDR2 SASEGT. The CDR3: CASSLQGSKQPQHF. CDR3 bases: TGTGCCAGCAGCCTCCAGGGGAGTAAACAGCCCCAGCATTTT.

The chain employs TRBV5-1 and TRBJ2-1, with D perhaps matching TRBD1 (5 bases). Germline V gene data show CDR1 as SGHRS and CDR2 as YFSETQ. This CDR3 has 14 amino acids. V gave up 4 bases and J gave up 3 bases, with 11 bases separating them. The CDR3 nucleotides read TGCGCCAGCAGCCCGGTCCAGGGCTACAATGAGCAGTTCTTC. It translates to CASSPVQGYNEQFF.

This clonotype was counted only a few times. The gene calls are TRBV15 and TRBJ2-1, with TRBD2 matching over 12 bases. Germline values: CDR1 LNHNV, CDR2 YYDKDF (reference sequence). This CDR3 contains 17 residues. Trimming cost V 0 bases and J 4 bases; bases outside gene matches: 4. The CDR3 coding sequence is TGTGCCACCAGCAGAGATCTAGCGGGGGGGAGATACAATGAGCAGTTCTTC. It translates to CATSRDLAGGRYNEQFF.

This clonotype showed up many times. J is TRBJ1-1 and V is TRBV5-1; maybe TRBD1 (5 bases). Germline CDR1 reads SGHRS; CDR2 reads YFSETQ. The ends were cut back, 2 bases at V and 6 bases at J, with 8 bases in the middle. This CDR3 comprises 12 residues. The chain's CDR3 is CASSFSGSEAFF. The CDR3 DNA sequence: TGCGCCAGCAGCTTTTCAGGGTCTGAAGCTTTCTTT.

Ten or more counts support this clonotype. The chain employs TRBV5-1 and TRBJ2-5, with TRBD1 matching over 9 bases. V trimming: 5 bases; J trimming: 2 bases; junction bases outside the gene matches: 4. The CDR3 totals 14 residues. CDR1 is SGHRS and CDR2 is YFSETQ in the germline V gene. In nucleotides, the CDR3 is TGCGCCAGCAGTCGTGGACAGGGGCAAGAGACCCAGTACTTC. This sequence encodes CASSRGQGQETQYF.

This clonotype was recorded a few times. This sequence joins TRBV3-1 and TRBJ2-3; 8 nucleotides line up with TRBD2. Trimming took 1 base from V and 5 from J; bases not matched to a gene: 11. This CDR3 has 17 amino acids. Germline V lookup: CDR1 LGHDT, CDR2 YNNKEL (reference sequence). The CDR3 DNA sequence: TGTGCCAGCAGCCAAGCCGAGCGGGGGTTCCTCGAAGATACGCAGTATTTT. It translates to CASSQAERGFLEDTQYF.

This clonotype was picked up many times. This chain links TRBV27 with TRBJ2-1; D ambiguous. Deletions cut 6 bases from V and 6 bases from J, with 9 bases between. The CDR3 contains 12 residues. The germline V gene has CDR1 MNHEY and CDR2 SMNVEV (reference sequence). The CDR3: CASSTILNEQFF. The CDR3 nucleotides are TGTGCCAGCAGCACGATACTCAATGAGCAGTTCTTC.

This clonotype was recorded once. V and J are TRBV20-1 and TRBJ2-5; D is perhaps TRBD1 (6 bases). This CDR3 comprises 14 residues. In germline, CDR1 is DFQATT, CDR2 SNEGSKA (reference sequence). The germline V and J ends were trimmed by 5 bases and 5 bases, with 18 bases remaining between them. Here the CDR3 reads CSARRDKGQETQYF. The CDR3 DNA sequence: TGCAGTGCTCGCCGGGACAAGGGGCAGGAGACCCAGTACTTC.